This TCR beta chain was obtained from a study of T cell responses to AZD1222 COVID-19 vaccine. Pooled samples include second doses given at about 4 or 12 weeks. Study conclusions and caveats: Regions 160-218 and 743-854 held dominance among vaccine-associated CD4 TCRs, which spanned spike. Among the donors, most were white British and more were female, and clonal diversity was possibly underestimated. Elevations in Spike-specific TCR breadth and depth followed administration of two AZD1222 doses.

This table comes from immunoSEQ multiplex PCR, and its TCRdb copy is limited to in-frame clones, with some not included. The sample holds some 150,000 clones, approximately 87% seen once. Turning to this clone: The antigen is not known.

The sequences come from peripheral blood, collected 28 days after the second AZD1222 dose. The receptor was isolated from an adult who received the AZD1222 COVID-19 vaccine.

The CDR3 sequence is CASSQESLGGSHYGYTF. Written as DNA, the CDR3 is TGTGCCAGCAGCCAAGAGTCTTTGGGTGGGTCGCACTATGGCTACACCTTC. The chain joins TRBV3-1 (or the pseudogene TRBV3-2) to TRBJ1-2; D unresolved. V was shortened by 0 bases and J by 3 bases, with 17 bases between the two germline ends. This CDR3 has 17 residues. The germline V gene has CDR1 LGHDT and CDR2 YNNKEL (reference sequence).